The 20 T cell receptor beta chains listed next were all sequenced from one sample in a study of T-cell memory formation after mild COVID-19. TCRdb fed the 5' RACE reads into MiXCR, producing one record per CDR3 protein. Among hundreds of thousands of distinct CDR3 sequences listed, 15% to 20% were seen once. The specimen sequenced was PBMCs or a T cell subset sorted from them (not recorded which). All receptors come from an adult woman who had mild COVID-19 (a few samples of this study predate the infection). Cell type and time point are not known.

V is TRBV6-5 and J is TRBJ2-7, with TRBD2 matching 15 bases. Germline CDR1 and CDR2: MNHEY and SVGAGI. The CDR3 extends over 16 amino acids. The V segment lost 6 bases and the J segment 5 bases; nucleotides outside the gene matches: 8. The CDR3 loop is CASSRTSGRAFDEQYF. CDR3 nucleotide sequence: TGTGCCAGCAGCCGGACTAGCGGGAGGGCCTTCGACGAGCAGTACTTC.

In its sample, this clonotype was seen many times. The chain has TRBV7-2 and TRBJ2-7; D is unresolved. Germline lookup yields CDR1 SGHTA and CDR2 FQGNSA. The V end was cut by 4 bases, the J end by 3 bases, with 16 bases between. The CDR3 totals 15 residues. The CDR3 region is CASSSPLPLGYEQYF. CDR3 DNA: TGTGCCAGCAGCTCCCCCCTCCCCCTCGGCTACGAGCAGTACTTC.

This clonotype has more than one count but fewer than ten. V is TRBV20-1 and J is TRBJ2-5, with D hard to call. Germline V gene lookup returns CDR1 DFQATT and CDR2 SNEGSKA (reference sequence). The CDR3 covers 11 residues. The V end was cut by 3 bases, the J end by 5 bases, with 7 bases between. For the CDR3, the DNA is TGCAGTGCTAGCGTAAAGGAGACCCAGTACTTC. Translated, it gives CSASVKETQYF.

This clonotype was seen a few times. This chain uses TRBV21-1 with TRBJ2-6; TRBD1 was called by the table and not checked on the DNA. TRBV21-1 is a documented pseudogene. This CDR3 comprises 21 residues. CDR3 sequence: CASSPIWSPGQSISGANVLTF. The CDR3 DNA sequence: TGTGCCAGCAGCCCCATTTGGAGCCCGGGACAGTCGATCTCTGGGGCCAACGTCCTGACTTTC.

The rearrangement links TRBV7-9 to TRBJ2-4; 10 nucleotides line up with TRBD2. The junction had 10 bases not matched to a gene; V was cut back by 4 bases and J by 1 base. CDR3 length: 18 residues. Germline lookup yields CDR1 SEHNR and CDR2 FQNEAQ (reference sequence). This CDR3 is CASSSGLAEPLAKNIQYF. The CDR3 DNA follows: TGTGCCAGCAGCTCAGGACTAGCGGAGCCCCTGGCCAAAAACATTCAGTACTTC.

In nucleotides, the CDR3 is TGTGCCAGCAGTCACTCACTAGCGGGAGGGAGCAGTGGGACCCAGTACTTC. This translates into CASSHSLAGGSSGTQYF. The chain combines TRBV9 with TRBJ2-5; TRBD2 agrees at 13 bases. There are 17 residues in the CDR3. The J segment lost 7 bases and the V segment lost 5 bases, leaving 14 bases of the junction unmatched. Looked up from germline, CDR1 is SGDLS and CDR2 is YYNGEE.

This clonotype has a handful of counts. The CDR3 region is CASSSGWGNSVPNEKLFF. Here the CDR3 DNA reads TGTGCCAGCAGCTCCGGATGGGGCAATTCAGTTCCTAATGAAAAACTGTTTTTT. This chain connects TRBV13 to TRBJ1-4, with D perhaps matching TRBD1 (5 bases). Looked up from germline, CDR1 is PRHDT and CDR2 is FYEKMQ (reference sequence). This CDR3 contains 18 residues. V was cut by 4 bases and J by 3 bases, with 21 bases left in between.

For the CDR3, the DNA is TGCGCCAGCAGCTTGCGGGACCCCGGACTTGAAGCTTTCTTT. It codes for CASSLRDPGLEAFF. The V and J genes are TRBV5-1 and TRBJ1-1; possibly TRBD1 for D (5 bases). The CDR3 consists of 14 residues. V lost 1 base and J lost 7, with 14 bases in between. Germline CDR1 is SGHRS and CDR2 is YFSETQ.

The V gene is TRBV7-9, the J gene TRBJ1-5; D might be TRBD1 (5 bases). V gave up 0 bases and J gave up 9 bases, with 18 bases separating them. CDR3 length: 16 residues. Germline CDR1 and CDR2: SEHNR and FQNEAQ (reference sequence). The CDR3 reads CASSLAGGPNLRPQHF. In DNA, the CDR3 is TGTGCCAGCAGCTTAGCGGGGGGACCGAACCTGCGGCCCCAGCATTTT.

The chain employs TRBV7-9 and TRBJ2-1; D possibly matches TRBD1 or TRBD2 (5 bases each). The germline V gene encodes CDR1 SEHNR and CDR2 FQNEAQ (reference sequence). The CDR3 length is 14 residues. Between the trimmed V and J ends, which lost 0 bases and 8 bases, there was a span of 11 bases. CDR3 in amino acids: CASSLAVGVYEQFF. CDR3 nucleotide sequence: TGTGCCAGCAGCTTAGCTGTGGGGGTCTATGAGCAGTTCTTC.

This clonotype appeared a few times. The CDR3 is CASSQAVAGYNEQFF. In DNA, the CDR3 is TGCGCCAGCAGCCAAGCGGTAGCGGGATACAATGAGCAGTTCTTC. The V and J genes are TRBV4-3 and TRBJ2-1; 8 bases map to TRBD2. CDR1 and CDR2 from the germline V gene are LGHNA and YSLEER. The CDR3 extends over 15 amino acids. The V segment lost 1 base and the J segment 4 bases; nucleotides outside the gene matches: 3.

There are a few counts of this clonotype. The V and J genes are TRBV12-3 or TRBV12-4 and TRBJ2-3, with TRBD2 matching over 7 bases. The V and J ends lost 5 bases and 11 bases, in that order; junction bases with no gene match: 7. This CDR3 contains 12 residues. For the CDR3, the DNA is TGTGCCAGCAGTCCGAGGAGCGGGAAGCAGTATTTT. It encodes CASSPRSGKQYF.

V is TRBV7-2 and J is TRBJ1-4; 10 nucleotides agree with TRBD1. Germline-derived CDR1 and CDR2 are SGHTA and FQGNSA. The CDR3 consists of 15 residues. V was clipped by 6 bases and J by 4 bases; unmatched bases: 5. CDR3 nucleotides: TGTGCCAGCAGTAAGGACAGGGGGTTTAATGAAAAACTGTTTTTT. Amino acids: CASSKDRGFNEKLFF.

The rearrangement uses TRBV12-3 or TRBV12-4 and TRBJ1-1; D gene unclear. There are 14 residues in the CDR3. V gave up 7 bases and J gave up 4 bases, with 16 bases separating them. The chain's CDR3 is CASNPGRAFTEAFF. In nucleotides, the CDR3 is TGTGCCAGCAACCCCGGGCGGGCCTTCACTGAAGCTTTCTTT.

This clonotype was seen a few times. V and J are TRBV6-2 or TRBV6-3 and TRBJ1-2, with TRBD1 as a possible D gene (6 bases). V gave up 0 bases and J gave up 8 bases, with 10 bases separating them. The CDR3 runs to 13 residues. Germline CDR1 is MNHEY and CDR2 is SVGEGT. Here the CDR3 DNA reads TGTGCCAGCAGTTACTCCGACAGGACGGGCTACACCTTC. Its protein product is CASSYSDRTGYTF.

The chain joins TRBV30 to TRBJ2-7; possibly TRBD2 for D (5 bases). CDR1 and CDR2 (germline): GTSNPN, SVGIG (reference sequence). V lost 2 bases, J lost 3 bases, and 20 bases lay in between. This CDR3 contains 16 residues. The CDR3, as DNA: TGTGCCTGGAGTAAGGGCGAGGGTTTACTTCTCTACGAGCAGTACTTC. It encodes CAWSKGEGLLLYEQYF.

CDR3 protein: CSVVGAGSSYEQYF. CDR3 bases: TGCAGCGTTGTTGGGGCCGGTAGCTCCTACGAGCAGTACTTC. This chain joins TRBV29-1 and TRBJ2-7; D might be TRBD1 (5 bases). The CDR3 extends over 14 amino acids. V dropped 4 bases and J dropped 0 bases, with 13 bases sitting between them. CDR1 and CDR2 from the germline V gene are SQVTM and ANQGSEA.

V usage is TRBV7-9 and J usage is TRBJ2-7, with TRBD1 matching 7 bases. The V gene end was trimmed by 1 base and the J gene end by 4 bases; junction bases not matched to a gene: 4. The CDR3 is made up of 14 amino acids. The germline V gene encodes CDR1 SEHNR and CDR2 FQNEAQ (reference sequence). CDR3 sequence reads: CASSLDRGVYEQYF. The DNA for the CDR3 is TGTGCCAGCAGCTTAGACAGGGGAGTATACGAGCAGTACTTC. Using reference TRBV7-9 and TRBJ2-7 for the parts outside the CDR3, the full variable domain is DTGVSQNPRHKITKRGQNVTFRCDPISEHNRLYWYRQTLGQGPEFLTYFQNEAQLEKSRLLSDRFSAERPKGSFSTLEIQRTEQGDSAMYLCASSLDRGVYEQYFGPGTRLTVT.

In its sample, this clonotype was seen a few times. V gene TRBV6-6 combines with J gene TRBJ1-5; D gene ambiguous. CDR3 length equals 10 residues. Germline CDR1 MNHNY, CDR2 SVGAGI (reference sequence). Trimming cost V 8 bases and J 11 bases, with 10 bases left between them. The chain's CDR3 is CASGEVAQHF. CDR3 bases: TGTGCCAGCGGCGAGGTAGCCCAGCATTTT.

The table lists this clonotype with a few counts. The chain employs TRBV6-5 and TRBJ1-1; 11 positions match TRBD1. Germline V gene data show CDR1 as MNHEY and CDR2 as SVGAGI. The length of the CDR3 is 14 residues. V dropped 7 bases and J dropped 6; count of bases not matched to a gene: 7. CDR3 sequence reads: CASNRGTGGSEAFF. The CDR3 nucleotides read TGTGCCAGCAATCGAGGGACAGGGGGATCTGAAGCTTTCTTT.